The 32 T cell receptor beta chains in this list originate from one sample, sequenced in a study of T cells in localized non-small cell lung cancer. Using immunoSEQ multiplex PCR, the repertoire was profiled, and TCRdb retains in-frame clones only, with some absent. Among some 2,700 clones listed, around 25% were seen once. The sequencing here drew on normal lung tissue next to the tumor, taken before any cancer treatment. The source of these receptors is a female donor older than 55 with stage I squamous cell lung carcinoma.

In this sample, this clone turned up a few times. This rearrangement joins TRBV5-1 to TRBJ1-3; D not resolved. The V end lost 3 bases, the J end lost 0 bases, and 16 bases lay between the germline ends. The CDR3 covers 17 residues. Germline-derived CDR1 and CDR2 are SGHRS and YFSETQ. The CDR3 protein is CASSWGMQASSGNTIYF. CDR3 bases: TGCGCCAGCAGCTGGGGAATGCAGGCGTCCTCTGGAAACACCATATATTTT.

This rearrangement joins TRBV11-3 to TRBJ2-7, with TRBD2 matching 9 bases. CDR1 and CDR2 from the germline V gene are SGHNT and YENEEA. CDR3 length equals 14 residues. V shed 3 bases, J shed 0 bases, and the junction held 0 bases outside the gene matches. CDR3 sequence reads: CASSFSGSSYEQYF. The DNA for the CDR3 is TGTGCCAGCAGCTTTAGCGGGAGCTCCTACGAGCAGTACTTC.

In its sample, this clone is medium-sized. The chain links TRBV6-8 to TRBJ2-1, with a tentative D call TRBD2 (6 bases). V lost 4 bases to trimming and J lost 6 bases, with 7 bases between them. CDR3 length equals 12 residues. CDR1 is MNHGY and CDR2 is SAAAGT in the germline V gene. The CDR3: CASSLAVNEQFF. The CDR3 DNA reads TGTGCCAGCAGTTTAGCGGTCAATGAGCAGTTCTTC.

The chain recombines TRBV2 with TRBJ1-5; possibly TRBD1 for D (6 bases). CDR3 length: 14 residues. V lost 6 bases, J lost 7 bases, and 16 bases lay in between. CDR1 and CDR2 (germline): SNHLY, FYNNEI. The CDR3 is CASRDSRGIQPQHF. The CDR3 bases are TGTGCCAGCAGAGATTCCAGGGGAATCCAGCCCCAGCATTTT. The whole variable domain, remainder taken from reference TRBV2 and TRBJ1-5, is EPEVTQTPSHQVTQMGQEVILRCVPISNHLYFYWYRQILGQKVEFLVSFYNNEISEKSEIFDDQFSVERPDGSNFTLKIRSTKLEDSAMYFCASRDSRGIQPQHFGDGTRLSIL.

This clone occurred a few times. J is TRBJ1-4 and V is TRBV29-1; 9 bases agree with TRBD1. The CDR3 has 15 residues. The ends lost 2 bases at V and 8 bases at J; junction bases unmatched: 9. Germline values: CDR1 SQVTM, CDR2 ANQGSEA. The CDR3 loop reads CSVETLTGGWEKLFF. As DNA, the CDR3 is TGCAGCGTTGAAACACTGACAGGGGGATGGGAAAAACTGTTTTTT.

The rearrangement joins TRBV9 to TRBJ2-1; D is possibly TRBD1 (6 bases). The germline CDR1 and CDR2 sequences are SGDLS and YYNGEE. Trimming stripped 4 bases from V and 5 bases from J, with 13 bases between. This CDR3 comprises 14 residues. The CDR3 bases are TGTGCCAGCAGCTTGGGACATCGAGACAATGAGCAGTTCTTC. This codes for CASSLGHRDNEQFF.

This rearrangement joins TRBV28 to TRBJ1-5; D unresolved. The CDR3 is 15 residues long. Trimming stripped 11 bases from V and 2 bases from J, with 19 bases between. The germline V gene has CDR1 MDHEN and CDR2 SYDVKM. CDR3: CASCTRAVGNQPQHF. CDR3 coding DNA: TGTGCCTCGTGCACCCGGGCAGTTGGCAATCAGCCCCAGCATTTT.

Here the CDR3 DNA reads TGTGCCAGCAGCCCAGGACAGGAGTACTACGAGCAGTACTTC. This sequence encodes CASSPGQEYYEQYF. This chain joins TRBV11-3 and TRBJ2-7; 7 bases map to TRBD1. V dropped 5 bases and J dropped 3; count of bases not matched to a gene: 7. Per the germline V gene, CDR1 is SGHNT and CDR2 is YENEEA. The CDR3 has 14 amino acids.

Sample share makes this clone medium-sized. V and J are TRBV6-8 and TRBJ1-2; 9 bases agree with TRBD1. This CDR3 contains 16 residues. Germline V CDR1 and CDR2: MNHGY, SAAAGT. V shed 5 bases and J 3 bases; nucleotides not matched to a gene: 10. In DNA, the CDR3 is TGTGCCAGCAGTAAACAATCAGGGACAGGGTACTATGGCTACACCTTC. This encodes CASSKQSGTGYYGYTF.

The genes are TRBV9 and TRBJ1-2, with D unresolved. Germline V gene data show CDR1 as SGDLS and CDR2 as YYNGEE. CDR3 size: 16 residues. V was cut by 4 bases and J by 4 bases, with 20 bases left in between. The CDR3 is CASSLTFHLDGYGYTF. CDR3 coding DNA: TGTGCCAGCAGCCTAACCTTTCACCTAGACGGCTATGGCTACACCTTC.

This clone came up once. The CDR3 is CASSPRTGTNTGELFF. CDR3 bases: TGCGCCAGCAGCCCGCGGACAGGGACGAACACCGGGGAGCTGTTTTTT. This chain uses TRBV5-1 with TRBJ2-2, with 8 bases matching TRBD1. In germline, CDR1 is SGHRS, CDR2 YFSETQ. This CDR3 is 16 amino acids long. J was trimmed by 0 bases and V by 4 bases; bases with no gene match: 5.

This clone was recorded a few times. This chain uses TRBV11-3 with TRBJ2-1; 8 bases line up with TRBD1. The CDR3 runs 15 residues. V lost 4 bases, J lost 6 bases, and 8 bases stayed unmatched. From germline, CDR1 is SGHNT and CDR2 YENEEA. The CDR3 sequence is CASSSGGLRPNEQFF. CDR3 DNA: TGTGCCAGCAGCTCAGGGGGCCTTCGTCCCAATGAGCAGTTCTTC. Full variable domain (rest looked up from reference TRBV11-3 and TRBJ2-1): EAGVVQSPRYKIIEKKQPVAFWCNPISGHNTLYWYLQNLGQGPELLIRYENEEAVDDSQLPKDRFSAERLKGVDSTLKIQPAELGDSAVYLCASSSGGLRPNEQFFGPGTRLTVL.

The J gene is TRBJ2-3, the V gene TRBV30, with 9 bases that match TRBD2. The junction had 7 bases not matched to a gene; V was cut back by 3 bases and J by 6 bases. The CDR3 has 14 residues. Germline V CDR1 and CDR2: GTSNPN, SVGIG (reference sequence). For the CDR3, the DNA is TGTGCCTGGAGGGTCGGGACTAGCCGCGATACGCAGTATTTT. Its translation is CAWRVGTSRDTQYF. The full variable domain, completed using reference TRBV30 and TRBJ2-3, is SQTIHQWPATLVQPVGSPLSLECTVEGTSNPNLYWYRQAAGRGLQLLFYSVGIGQISSEVPQNLSASRPQDRQFILSSKKLLLSDSGFYLCAWRVGTSRDTQYFGPGTRLTVL.

The CDR3 here is CASSYPGLAGGLWNNEQFF. In DNA, the CDR3 is TGTGCCAGCAGCTACCCGGGACTAGCGGGAGGGTTATGGAACAATGAGCAGTTCTTC. The rearrangement joins TRBV11-3 to TRBJ2-1, with TRBD2 matching over 16 bases. V was pared by 4 bases and J by 5 bases, with 11 bases of the junction left unmatched. The CDR3 covers 19 residues. Germline V gives CDR1 SGHNT, CDR2 YENEEA. Full variable domain (outside the CDR3, taken from reference TRBV11-3 and TRBJ2-1): EAGVVQSPRYKIIEKKQPVAFWCNPISGHNTLYWYLQNLGQGPELLIRYENEEAVDDSQLPKDRFSAERLKGVDSTLKIQPAELGDSAVYLCASSYPGLAGGLWNNEQFFGPGTRLTVL.

This clone was counted only a few times. This chain connects TRBV9 to TRBJ2-3; D is unresolved. This CDR3 has 12 residues. V dropped 7 bases and J dropped 0 bases, with 6 bases sitting between them. Germline loops: CDR1 SGDLS, CDR2 YYNGEE. The CDR3: CASDPSTDTQYF. DNA of the CDR3: TGTGCCAGCGATCCGAGCACAGATACGCAGTATTTT.

This clone was detected a few times. The chain recombines TRBV28 with TRBJ1-5; 8 nucleotides agree with TRBD1. With V trimmed by 10 bases and J by 3 bases, 11 bases remained unmatched. CDR1 MDHEN and CDR2 SYDVKM come from the germline V gene. This CDR3 spans 15 amino acids. The CDR3 here is CATGSQGAFNQPQHF. The CDR3 nucleotides are TGTGCCACCGGGTCTCAGGGGGCCTTCAATCAGCCCCAGCATTTT.

The rearrangement uses TRBV25-1 and TRBJ1-4; a possible D gene is TRBD1 (5 bases). The CDR3 is made up of 14 amino acids. V lost 7 bases to trimming and J lost 5 bases, with 14 bases between them. Looked up from germline, CDR1 is MGHDK and CDR2 is SYGVNS. The CDR3 is CASKLDRLNEKLFF. DNA for the CDR3: TGTGCCAGCAAGCTCGACAGATTGAATGAAAAACTGTTTTTT.

This clone was counted only a few times. The rearrangement links TRBV6-8 to TRBJ2-3, with D possibly TRBD2 on 6 matching bases. The CDR3 runs 15 residues. The germline CDR1 and CDR2 sequences are MNHGY and SAAAGT. V shed 6 bases and J shed 0 bases, with 13 bases lying between them. CDR3 DNA: TGTGCCAGCAGCCCTAGGGACTCTAGCACAGATACGCAGTATTTT. This translates into CASSPRDSSTDTQYF.

This clone was recorded a few times. The chain carries TRBV6-8 and TRBJ1-4; 7 bases fit TRBD1. Per the germline V gene, CDR1 is MNHGY and CDR2 is SAAAGT. The ends lost 4 bases at V and 5 bases at J; junction bases unmatched: 4. The CDR3 loop spans 14 amino acids. This CDR3 reads CASSSGQKNEKLFF. The CDR3 DNA reads TGTGCCAGCAGTTCGGGACAGAAGAATGAAAAACTGTTTTTT.

J is TRBJ1-4 and V is TRBV28, with D tentatively TRBD1 (6 bases). V was pared by 6 bases and J by 8 bases, with 13 bases between. The length of the CDR3 is 13 residues. Looked up from germline, CDR1 is MDHEN and CDR2 is SYDVKM. CDR3 nucleotides: TGTGCCAGCAGCGCGGGGACAAGGGAAAAACTGTTTTTT. Encoded protein: CASSAGTREKLFF.

Here the CDR3 DNA reads TGTGCCATCAGTGAAGGGGGGAAGGAACAGCCCCAGCATTTT. Residues: CAISEGGKEQPQHF. The J gene is TRBJ1-5, the V gene TRBV10-3, with D maybe TRBD1 (6 bases). This CDR3 spans 14 amino acids. Between the trimmed V and J ends, which lost 3 bases and 7 bases, there was a span of 13 bases. The germline V gene has CDR1 ENHRY and CDR2 SYGVKD.

V gene TRBV5-1 combines with J gene TRBJ2-3; perhaps TRBD2 as D (6 bases). CDR3 length equals 18 residues. The germline V gene has CDR1 SGHRS and CDR2 YFSETQ. V gave up 0 bases and J gave up 1 base, with 18 bases separating them. The CDR3 DNA sequence: TGCGCCAGCAGCTTGGAGTGGTCTAGTGGAGGGGGCACAGATACGCAGTATTTT. Translating gives CASSLEWSSGGGTDTQYF.

This clone was seen a few times. The chain links TRBV5-1 to TRBJ2-1; 9 bases line up with TRBD2. The CDR3 sequence is 15 residues long. Germline values: CDR1 SGHRS, CDR2 YFSETQ. The ends lost 2 bases at V and 2 bases at J; junction bases unmatched: 2. The CDR3 nucleotides read TGCGCCAGCAGCTTTAGCGGGGGTACCTACAATGAGCAGTTCTTC. Translating gives CASSFSGGTYNEQFF.

The chain has TRBV6-8 and TRBJ1-2, with 10 bases matching TRBD1. V was clipped by 6 bases and J by 8 bases; unmatched bases: 9. CDR1 MNHGY and CDR2 SAAAGT come from the germline V gene. This CDR3 spans 14 amino acids. DNA of the CDR3: TGTGCCAGCAGGGAAAGACAGGGGGCGCGGGGCTACACCTTC. Translation: CASRERQGARGYTF.

The chain has TRBV19 and TRBJ1-2, with D uncertain. Between the trimmed V and J ends, which lost 5 bases and 8 bases, there was a span of 15 bases. The CDR3 contains 13 residues. Germline CDR1 and CDR2: LNHDA and SQIVND (reference sequence). The CDR3 region is CASSRTELGGYTF. As DNA, the CDR3 is TGTGCCAGTAGTCGGACGGAGTTGGGAGGCTACACCTTC. Drawing the rest from reference TRBV19 and TRBJ1-2, the complete variable domain is DGGITQSPKYLFRKEGQNVTLSCEQNLNHDAMYWYRQDPGQGLRLIYYSQIVNDFQKGDIAEGYSVSREKKESFPLTVTSAQKNPTAFYLCASSRTELGGYTFGSGTRLTVV.

This clone has just a few counts. The gene calls are TRBV28 and TRBJ1-2; the match to TRBD1 covers 8 bases. CDR3 length: 20 amino acids. The J segment lost 3 bases and the V segment lost 8 bases, leaving 26 bases of the junction unmatched. The V gene's germline CDR1 is MDHEN and CDR2 SYDVKM. CDR3 protein: CASEVPLGNDRGKEDYGYTF. CDR3 in DNA: TGTGCCAGCGAGGTCCCCCTAGGGAACGACAGGGGTAAAGAGGACTATGGCTACACCTTC.

This clone occurred a few times. This chain uses TRBV28 with TRBJ1-4; perhaps TRBD1 as D (5 bases). The germline V and J ends were trimmed by 6 bases and 6 bases, with 17 bases remaining between them. This CDR3 spans 15 amino acids. Per germline, CDR1 MDHEN and CDR2 SYDVKM. In nucleotides, the CDR3 is TGTGCCAGCAGACCCGTCGGGACTGATTATGAAAAACTGTTTTTT. Protein product: CASRPVGTDYEKLFF.

This clone qualifies as large. This sequence joins TRBV30 and TRBJ2-7, with D hard to call. Deletions cut 0 bases from V and 5 bases from J, with 11 bases between. Germline CDR1 reads GTSNPN; CDR2 reads SVGIG (reference sequence). This CDR3 has 13 residues. The CDR3 spells CAWSVALLNEQYF. The CDR3 coding sequence is TGTGCCTGGAGTGTAGCCCTCCTGAACGAGCAGTACTTC.

This chain uses TRBV5-1 with TRBJ2-1; the D gene is possibly TRBD2 (7 bases). CDR1 is SGHRS, CDR2 YFSETQ, per germline. This CDR3 has 15 amino acids. V lost 3 bases, J lost 2 bases, and 12 bases lay in between. The DNA of the CDR3 is TGCGCCAGCAGCTCAGACGGGGGGCCCTACAATGAGCAGTTCTTC. Its translation: CASSSDGGPYNEQFF.

There are a few counts of this clone. The genes are TRBV6-8 and TRBJ2-5; D unresolved. V was trimmed by 4 bases and J by 0 bases, leaving 12 bases between them. Germline CDR1 and CDR2: MNHGY and SAAAGT. The CDR3 has 15 amino acids. The CDR3 DNA sequence: TGTGCCAGCAGTTGGGCCGTAGGTTACCAAGAGACCCAGTACTTC. Amino acid sequence: CASSWAVGYQETQYF.

V usage is TRBV15 and J usage is TRBJ2-7; D is possibly TRBD2 (5 bases). The CDR3 loop spans 14 amino acids. Germline CDR1 and CDR2: LNHNV and YYDKDF (reference sequence). Trimming left V 3 bases short and J 3 bases short, with 12 bases between. The DNA for the CDR3 is TGTGCCACCAGCAGGGCGGGCAGGTACTACGAGCAGTACTTC. Amino acids: CATSRAGRYYEQYF.

This clone was seen only a few times. CDR3 DNA sequence: TGTGCCAGCAGTGAAGATAATAACTATGGCTACACCTTC. Its protein product is CASSEDNNYGYTF. The genes are TRBV2 and TRBJ1-2; D is unclear. With 1 base removed from V and 1 base from J, the gap between germline ends came to 4 bases. Germline CDR1 SNHLY, CDR2 FYNNEI. This CDR3 is 13 amino acids long.